This entry describes one TCR beta chain. Its cognate antigen is unknown. Germline V lookup: CDR1 LNHDA, CDR2 SQIVND (reference sequence). The CDR3 loop spans 16 amino acids. V was pared by 5 bases and J by 5 bases, with 8 bases of the junction left unmatched. Measured with immunoSEQ multiplex PCR; TCRdb has only the in-frame clones, and not every one. The table shows around 180,000 clones, with 88% occurring only once. This sample stems from a study of T cell responses to AZD1222 COVID-19 vaccine. Overall study findings and caveats: There were mostly white British donors and more females than males, and clonal diversity was possibly underestimated. Following two doses of AZD1222, Spike-specific TCR breadth and depth rose. It was only after the peak T cell response that any repertoires were sampled.

The chain couples TRBV19 to TRBJ2-2; the match to TRBD1 covers 10 bases. This clonotype originated in an adult who received the AZD1222 COVID-19 vaccine. Specimen: peripheral blood, collected 28 days after the second AZD1222 dose. CDR3 nucleotide sequence: TGTGCCAGTAGTGTTGGACAGGGGGTAGGGACCGGGGAGCTGTTTTTT. Translated, it gives CASSVGQGVGTGELFF. The variable domain in full, with the rest retrieved from reference TRBV19 and TRBJ2-2, is DGGITQSPKYLFRKEGQNVTLSCEQNLNHDAMYWYRQDPGQGLRLIYYSQIVNDFQKGDIAEGYSVSREKKESFPLTVTSAQKNPTAFYLCASSVGQGVGTGELFFGEGSRLTVL.